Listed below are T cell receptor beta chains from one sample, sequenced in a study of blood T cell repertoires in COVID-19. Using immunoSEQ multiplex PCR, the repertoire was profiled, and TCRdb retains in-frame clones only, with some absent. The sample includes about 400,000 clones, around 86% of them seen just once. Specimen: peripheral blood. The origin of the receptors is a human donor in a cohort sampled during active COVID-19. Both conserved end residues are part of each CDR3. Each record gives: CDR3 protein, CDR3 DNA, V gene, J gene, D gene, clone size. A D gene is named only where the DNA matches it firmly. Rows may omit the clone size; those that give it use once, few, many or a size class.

CASSHRQQSSGNTIYF	TGTGCCAGCAGCCATAGGCAACAGTCCTCTGGAAACACCATATATTTT	TRBV4-2	TRBJ1-3	.	.
CASGSAGARAEAFF	TGTGCCAGCGGTTCGGCTGGGGCTCGGGCTGAAGCTTTCTTT	TRBV9	TRBJ1-1	.	.
CASSQGAFYGYTF	TGTGCCAGCAGTCAGGGGGCTTTCTATGGCTACACCTTC	TRBV6-5	TRBJ1-2	TRBD1	.
CASSWDSNSPLHF	TGCGCCAGCAGCTGGGACAGTAATTCACCCCTCCACTTT	TRBV5-1	TRBJ1-6	TRBD1	.
CSVQLTRDSPEAFF	TGCAGCGTTCAATTGACCCGGGACAGCCCTGAAGCTTTCTTT	TRBV29-1	TRBJ1-1	TRBD1	.
CASSPSSGNWETQYF	TGTGCCAGCAGCCCGTCTAGCGGGAACTGGGAGACCCAGTACTTC	TRBV27	TRBJ2-5	TRBD2	.
CAISGGGNTGELFF	TGTGCGATCAGCGGGGGGGGCAACACCGGGGAGCTGTTTTTT	TRBV7-2	TRBJ2-2	TRBD2	once
CASSGTYYEQYF	TGTGCCAGCAGTGGTACCTACTACGAGCAGTACTTC	TRBV27	TRBJ2-7	.	.
CASSSIGGEGTEAFF	TGTGCCAGCAGTTCTATTGGGGGCGAAGGCACTGAAGCTTTCTTT	TRBV27	TRBJ1-1	.	.
CSALTAGGTRFLEKLFF	TGCAGCGCCCTCACGGCTGGTGGTACTAGGTTCCTTGAAAAACTGTTTTTT	TRBV29-1	TRBJ1-4	.	.
CASSPGTSGGAIPDTQYF	TGCGCCAGCAGCCCCGGGACTAGCGGGGGGGCGATCCCAGATACGCAGTATTTT	TRBV5-1	TRBJ2-3	TRBD2	once
CASSLSGGSSDTQYF	TGCGCCAGCAGCTTGAGCGGCGGGAGTTCAGATACGCAGTATTTT	TRBV5-1	TRBJ2-3	TRBD2	.
CASRGSNYGYTF	TGTGCCAGTAGGGGCTCTAACTATGGCTACACCTTC	TRBV19	TRBJ1-2	.	.
CASSIGPAGIPETQYF	TGTGCCAGTAGTATAGGCCCAGCGGGTATCCCGGAGACCCAGTACTTC	TRBV19	TRBJ2-5	.	.
CASSLLRQGYEKLFF	TGTGCCAGCAGCTTATTGAGACAGGGTTATGAAAAACTGTTTTTT	TRBV7-9	TRBJ1-4	TRBD1	.
CASSYFARSNQPQHF	TGTGCCAGCAGTTATTTCGCCCGGTCCAATCAGCCCCAGCATTTT	TRBV6-2/TRBV6-3	TRBJ1-5	.	few
CASSPVQDLRATEAFF	TGTGCCAGCAGCCCGGTTCAGGATCTGAGGGCCACTGAAGCTTTCTTT	TRBV7-6	TRBJ1-1	.	.
CASSQDSETQYF	TGTGCCAGCAGCCAAGATAGTGAGACCCAGTACTTC	TRBV3-1/TRBV3-2	TRBJ2-5	.	.
CASSELTSGANVLTF	TGTGCCAGCAGTGAACTAACTTCTGGGGCCAACGTCCTGACTTTC	TRBV6-1	TRBJ2-6	.	.
CASSIQRDEKLFF	TGTGCCAGTAGTATACAGAGGGATGAAAAACTGTTTTTT	TRBV19	TRBJ1-4	.	.
CASAGPEGEQYF	TGTGCCAGCGCGGGACCCGAGGGCGAGCAGTACTTC	TRBV2	TRBJ2-7	.	once
CASRKGTSGRRGEQYF	TGTGCCAGCAGAAAGGGGACTAGCGGGAGACGGGGCGAGCAGTACTTC	TRBV2	TRBJ2-7	TRBD2	.
CASSFDTGRRGNTEAFF	TGTGCCAGCAGCTTCGATACGGGTCGAAGAGGGAACACTGAAGCTTTCTTT	TRBV5-4	TRBJ1-1	.	.
CASSLVQGGTGELFF	TGTGCCAGCAGCTTAGTTCAGGGAGGAACCGGGGAGCTGTTTTTT	TRBV7-9	TRBJ2-2	.	.
CASSRDTYTDTQYF	TGTGCCAGCAGCCGGGACACTTACACAGATACGCAGTATTTT	TRBV6-2/TRBV6-3	TRBJ2-3	.	.
CASTIRGEKLFF	TGTGCCAGCACTATAAGGGGTGAAAAACTGTTTTTT	TRBV6-6	TRBJ1-4	.	.
CASGDLGQSWGMDF	TGTGCCAGTGGAGACCTGGGACAGAGTTGGGGAATGGACTTT	TRBV19	TRBJ1-6	TRBD1	once
CASSQVEELGGEQYF	TGTGCCAGCAGCCAAGTAGAAGAGCTGGGGGGTGAGCAGTACTTC	TRBV3-1/TRBV3-2	TRBJ2-7	.	.
CASSDKGQATYNEQFF	TGTGCCAGCAGTGATAAAGGACAGGCCACTTACAATGAGCAGTTCTTC	TRBV25-1	TRBJ2-1	TRBD1	.
CASSVDPGGPGNEQFF	TGTGCCAGCAGCGTAGACCCGGGGGGGCCCGGGAATGAGCAGTTCTTC	TRBV9	TRBJ2-1	TRBD2	.
CASRLPGRPDTEAFF	TGTGCCAGCAGGTTACCCGGGAGACCAGACACTGAAGCTTTCTTT	TRBV28	TRBJ1-1	.	.
CASSVSGAQPQHF	TGTGCCAGCAGCGTAAGCGGGGCGCAGCCCCAGCATTTT	TRBV9	TRBJ1-5	.	.
CASSLEHRVYTF	TGCGCCAGCAGCTTGGAACACCGGGTCTACACCTTC	TRBV5-1	TRBJ1-2	.	.
CASSPRTSLHTQYF	TGTGCCAGCAGTCCTCGGACTAGTCTTCATACGCAGTATTTT	TRBV27	TRBJ2-3	TRBD2	.
CASSLQYRRETQYF	TGTGCCAGCAGTTTACAGTATCGGAGGGAGACCCAGTACTTC	TRBV28	TRBJ2-5	.	once
CASKAPGIPGNTIYF	TGTGCCAGCAAGGCTCCGGGTATCCCTGGAAACACCATATATTTT	TRBV2	TRBJ1-3	.	.
CARSKLVEVYEQYF	TGTGCCAGAAGCAAATTAGTCGAGGTCTACGAGCAGTACTTC	TRBV7-5	TRBJ2-7	.	.